A single sample is the source of the 13 T cell receptor beta chains below, sequenced in a study of molecular identifiers for immune sequencing clone quantification. Each CDR3 protein is one row after TCRdb ran MiXCR on the PCR reads. The data contain just under 20,000 distinct CDR3 sequences, about a fifth of them singletons. Sequenced: naive CD8+ T cells from blood, with Jurkat cell RNA spiked in. Documented subset: FACS-sorted CD8+CD4-CCR7+CD45RA+ naive T cells. Source of these receptors: a human donor in good health. Some libraries in this study had Jurkat cell RNA spiked in.

With respect to this clonotype: This may be a read error: a much more frequent sequence differs by one nucleotide. DNA of the CDR3: TGCAGCGTTCTCCAGGGCGCCGGGGAGATGTTTTTT. Its translation is CSVLQGAGEMFF. The chain employs TRBV29-1 and TRBJ2-2; either TRBD1 or TRBD2 may supply D (5 bases each). The length of the CDR3 is 12 residues. Germline V gene sequence: CDR1 SQVTM, CDR2 ANQGSEA.

This clonotype was seen repeatedly, ten times or more. The chain carries TRBV28 and TRBJ1-5, with D possibly matching TRBD1 (5 bases). The CDR3 has 15 residues. Germline CDR1 is MDHEN and CDR2 is SYDVKM. V was trimmed by 3 bases and J by 6 bases, leaving 15 bases between them. CDR3 nucleotide sequence: TGTGCCAGCAGTTTGGGGCTAGGGTACCGTCAGCCCCAGCATTTT. Amino acid sequence: CASSLGLGYRQPQHF.

This clonotype was detected many times. The chain combines TRBV12-3 or TRBV12-4 with TRBJ2-1, with D perhaps TRBD2 (6 bases). The CDR3 runs to 16 residues. V lost 7 bases to trimming and J lost 7 bases, with 23 bases between them. In DNA, the CDR3 is TGTGCCAGCAAACCCTGGCCAGGCGTGGGGGGAAATGAGCAGTTCTTC. Translating gives CASKPWPGVGGNEQFF.

This clonotype was seen a single time. A much larger clone sits a single nucleotide away, making a read error possible. Because the CDR3 is missing its conserved closing phenylalanine or tryptophan, this is likely a read error. V usage is TRBV20-1 and J usage is TRBJ2-2, with 7 nucleotides matching TRBD1. The length of the CDR3 is 16 residues. Germline lookup yields CDR1 DFQATT and CDR2 SNEGSKA (reference sequence). The ends lost 3 bases at V and 5 bases at J; junction bases unmatched: 12. This chain's CDR3 is CSARTHTGEETGELFS. CDR3 DNA: TGCAGTGCTAGGACCCATACAGGGGAAGAGACCGGGGAGCTGTTTTCT.

With respect to this clonotype: This may be a read error: a much more frequent sequence differs by one nucleotide. The chain combines TRBV28 with TRBJ2-7; D is perhaps TRBD1 (6 bases). Germline CDR1 reads MDHEN; CDR2 reads SYDVKM. The length of the CDR3 is 15 residues. CDR3: CASRQDRPGAYERYF. For the CDR3, the DNA is TGTGCCAGCAGACAAGACAGGCCAGGGGCCTACGAGCGGTACTTC. Together with reference TRBV28 and TRBJ2-7, the CDR3 gives the full variable domain: DVKVTQSSRYLVKRTGEKVFLECVQDMDHENMFWYRQDPGLGLRLIYFSYDVKMKEKGDIPEGYSVSREKKERFSLILESASTNQTSMYLCASRQDRPGAYERYFGPGTRLTVT.

This clonotype appeared many times. The CDR3 protein is CASSSPTSGNYNEQFF. The CDR3 coding sequence is TGTGCCAGCAGTTCTCCGACTAGCGGGAATTACAATGAGCAGTTCTTC. V gene TRBV28 combines with J gene TRBJ2-1; 11 nucleotides match TRBD2. The J segment lost 4 bases and the V segment lost 4 bases, leaving 6 bases of the junction unmatched. The CDR3 is 16 amino acids. CDR1 and CDR2 (germline): MDHEN, SYDVKM.

This clonotype was seen many times. The chain couples TRBV27 to TRBJ1-1; D gene ambiguous. Deletions cut 2 bases from V and 2 bases from J, with 6 bases between. CDR3 length: 13 amino acids. The germline V gene has CDR1 MNHEY and CDR2 SMNVEV (reference sequence). In DNA, the CDR3 is TGTGCCAGCAGTTTAGGACCCAACACTGAAGCTTTCTTT. It yields the protein CASSLGPNTEAFF.

J is TRBJ2-3 and V is TRBV2; D call uncertain. The CDR3 extends over 14 amino acids. V was trimmed by 0 bases and J by 1 base, leaving 5 bases between them. CDR1 and CDR2 (germline): SNHLY, FYNNEI. As DNA, the CDR3 is TGTGCCAGCAGTGAAGCTAGTGGCACAGATACGCAGTATTTT. Protein: CASSEASGTDTQYF.

In this sample, this clonotype turned up a few times. This chain joins TRBV6-6 and TRBJ1-2, with D hard to call. This CDR3 has 14 amino acids. Germline values: CDR1 MNHNY, CDR2 SVGAGI (reference sequence). V was pared by 8 bases and J by 5 bases, with 18 bases between. This CDR3 is CASSRFDGSYGYTF. For the CDR3, the DNA is TGTGCCAGCTCCCGATTTGACGGATCTTATGGCTACACCTTC.

The chain joins TRBV6-5 to TRBJ2-7, with a tentative D call TRBD1 (6 bases). CDR3 length: 14 amino acids. The ends were cut back, 6 bases at V and 4 bases at J, with 16 bases in the middle. The germline CDR1 and CDR2 sequences are MNHEY and SVGAGI. The CDR3, as DNA: TGTGCCAGCAGCCCGGATCAGGGGTCGTACGAGCAGTACTTC. The encoded protein is CASSPDQGSYEQYF.

On this clonotype itself: Possible read error: a much larger clone is one base away. The chain combines TRBV10-3 with TRBJ2-1, with D possibly being TRBD2 (5 bases). V lost 10 bases to trimming and J lost 4 bases, with 20 bases between them. Germline CDR1 is ENHRY and CDR2 is SYGVKD. The CDR3 has 15 residues. The CDR3 sequence is CATALRVLAYNEQFF. CDR3 sequence (DNA): TGTGCCACCGCGCTGAGGGTGTTGGCTTACAATGAGCAGTTCTTC.

This clonotype occurred many times. The rearrangement joins TRBV7-9 to TRBJ2-5; D not certain. CDR3 size: 14 residues. CDR1 SEHNR and CDR2 FQNEAQ come from the germline V gene (reference sequence). With 1 base removed from V and 1 base from J, the gap between germline ends came to 7 bases. CDR3 coding DNA: TGTGCCAGCAGCTTAGTGTCTAGCCAAGAGACCCAGTACTTC. It translates to CASSLVSSQETQYF.

In its sample, this clonotype ranks as medium-sized. The J gene is TRBJ1-2, the V gene TRBV12-3 or TRBV12-4, with 10 bases that match TRBD1. This CDR3 has 15 amino acids. J was trimmed by 3 bases and V by 6 bases; bases with no gene match: 7. DNA of the CDR3: TGTGCCAGCAGCACCTCCGGGACAGGGGACTATGGCTACACCTTC. Protein sequence: CASSTSGTGDYGYTF.